There are a few counts of the clone carrying this T cell receptor (beta chain). These data originate in a study of neurological immune-mediated disorders. V lost 6 bases to trimming and J lost 0 bases, with 5 bases between them. CDR1 is SEHNR and CDR2 is FQNEAQ in the germline V gene (reference sequence). The CDR3 covers 12 residues. Each CDR3 protein is one row after TCRdb ran MiXCR on the 5' RACE reads. The table records about 60,000 distinct CDR3 sequences, 4% to 5.5% of them present only once. The chain employs TRBV7-9 and TRBJ1-1; D is perhaps TRBD1 (5 bases). Sequences were obtained from PBMCs. The clonotype comes from a man between 45 and 60 years old with multiple sclerosis. The chain's CDR3 is CASRTVNTEAFF. In nucleotides, the CDR3 is TGTGCCAGCAGGACAGTGAACACTGAAGCTTTCTTT.